One sample yielded the 17 T cell receptor beta chains listed below, sequenced in a study of shared clonotypes between healthy human individuals. Clones were sequenced by immunoSEQ multiplex PCR, and TCRdb holds only the in-frame ones, with some missing. Of some 680,000 clones in the sample, roughly 73% were seen once. Sequenced input: memory CD4+ T cells sorted from blood. As for subset: CD45RA-negative fraction. Source of these receptors: a woman in her twenties or thirties in good health.

J is TRBJ1-1 and V is TRBV28; no clear D gene. The CDR3 covers 15 residues. Germline loops: CDR1 MDHEN, CDR2 SYDVKM. Trimming cost V 5 bases and J 4 bases, with 17 bases left between them. The CDR3 region has the DNA TGTGCCAGCAGTACCCCGGAAGGGAGGACCACTGAAGCTTTCTTT. Translated, it gives CASSTPEGRTTEAFF.

This chain links TRBV4-1 with TRBJ1-2; D remains unclear. V lost 1 base to trimming and J lost 3 bases, with 9 bases between them. This CDR3 contains 14 residues. Germline lookup yields CDR1 MGHRA and CDR2 YSYEKL. The CDR3 here is CASSQVPSHYGYTF. For the CDR3, the DNA is TGCGCCAGCAGCCAAGTTCCCTCGCACTATGGCTACACCTTC.

With regard to this clone: The same CDR3 can be traced to other DNA sequences in this sample. The chain employs TRBV11-2 and TRBJ2-1, with TRBD1 matching 7 bases. CDR1 is SGHAT, CDR2 FQNNGV, per germline. The CDR3 covers 14 residues. V dropped 4 bases and J dropped 3; count of bases not matched to a gene: 3. CDR3 in DNA: TGTGCCAGCAGCTCGGGACAGAACTACAATGAGCAGTTCTTC. This sequence encodes CASSSGQNYNEQFF.

In this sample, this clone turned up a few times. The V and J genes are TRBV18 and TRBJ2-7; TRBD1 aligns across 8 bases. The CDR3 runs to 15 residues. V gave up 6 bases and J gave up 3 bases; unmatched junction bases: 10. The germline V gene encodes CDR1 KGHSH and CDR2 LQKENI. CDR3 protein: CASSLTGVPGYEQYF. DNA for the CDR3: TGTGCCAGCTCCCTGACAGGGGTCCCTGGCTACGAGCAGTACTTC.

The rearrangement links TRBV7-2 to TRBJ1-5; 7 bases are a match to TRBD1. V dropped 4 bases and J dropped 2; count of bases not matched to a gene: 5. CDR1 is SGHTA, CDR2 FQGNSA, per germline. The CDR3 totals 15 residues. The CDR3 loop is CASSSTGSGNQPQHF. The CDR3 coding sequence is TGTGCCAGCAGCTCGACAGGGTCAGGCAATCAGCCCCAGCATTTT.

The chain links TRBV4-2 to TRBJ2-4; a possible D gene is TRBD1 (6 bases). The CDR3 is 13 amino acids. From germline, CDR1 is LGHNA and CDR2 YNFKEQ. V lost 5 bases to trimming and J lost 5 bases, with 10 bases between them. CDR3 residues: CASSSRQENIQYF. CDR3 DNA: TGTGCCAGCAGCTCCAGACAGGAAAACATTCAGTACTTC.

The chain links TRBV6-1 to TRBJ2-7; D ambiguous. The CDR3 is 13 residues long. Between the trimmed V and J ends, which lost 2 bases and 4 bases, there was a span of 9 bases. Germline values: CDR1 MNHNS, CDR2 SASEGT. This CDR3 is CASSEPPQYEQYF. The CDR3 region has the DNA TGTGCCAGCAGTGAACCTCCCCAATACGAGCAGTACTTC.

This clone was recorded a few times. This chain connects TRBV19 to TRBJ2-6; the D gene could be TRBD1 or TRBD2 (5 bases each). The length of the CDR3 is 15 residues. CDR1 is LNHDA, CDR2 SQIVND, per germline (reference sequence). The V gene lost 5 bases and the J gene lost 8 bases, with 16 bases spanning the gap. The CDR3 protein is CASSPAWGSSNVLTF. Here the CDR3 DNA reads TGTGCCAGTAGTCCAGCTTGGGGGTCGTCCAACGTCCTGACTTTC.

The chain recombines TRBV5-1 with TRBJ1-1; D gene ambiguous. Deletions cut 5 bases from V and 1 base from J, with 9 bases between. This CDR3 has 13 residues. Germline V CDR1 and CDR2: SGHRS, YFSETQ. The CDR3 DNA reads as TGCGCCAGCAGAATCAGAGGGAACACTGAAGCTTTCTTT. Its protein product is CASRIRGNTEAFF.

This clone was found a few times. This may come from a read error, since a much larger clone is one base off. Other DNA sequences in this sample translate to the same CDR3. The V and J genes are TRBV11-3 and TRBJ1-1; the D gene is possibly TRBD1 (6 bases). The germline CDR1 and CDR2 sequences are SGHNT and YENEEA. Trimming shortened V by 4 bases and J by 3 bases, and 9 bases separated the two germline ends. The CDR3 spans 13 residues. This chain's CDR3 is CASSSQGDTEAFF. CDR3 nucleotides: TGTGCCAGCAGCTCACAGGGTGACACTGAAGCTTTCTTT.

The rearrangement uses TRBV9 and TRBJ2-3; 8 positions agree with TRBD2. The CDR3 consists of 16 residues. Germline trimming cut 3 bases from V and 4 bases from J; bases unmatched to any gene: 10. CDR1 is SGDLS and CDR2 is YYNGEE in the germline V gene. The CDR3 coding sequence is TGTGCCAGCAGCGATAAGCGGGAGCGGTATCCAGATACGCAGTATTTT. It yields the protein CASSDKRERYPDTQYF.

V usage is TRBV6-1 and J usage is TRBJ2-4; D might be TRBD1 (7 bases). Germline V CDR1 and CDR2: MNHNS, SASEGT. V was clipped by 7 bases and J by 6 bases, with 13 bases between them. The CDR3 length is 13 residues. The CDR3 loop is CASTQGDLNIQYF. The CDR3 coding sequence is TGTGCCAGCACGCAGGGGGACTTAAACATTCAGTACTTC.

The chain couples TRBV5-6 to TRBJ2-3; 13 nucleotides agree with TRBD2. Germline CDR1 and CDR2: SGHDT and YYEEEE. The CDR3 runs 16 residues. V lost 4 bases, J lost 2 bases, and 4 bases stayed unmatched. CDR3 protein: CASSKLAGGSTDTQYF. DNA of the CDR3: TGTGCCAGCAGCAAACTAGCGGGAGGGTCCACAGATACGCAGTATTTT.

This clone was counted between two and nine times. The DNA of the CDR3 is TGTGCCAGCAGCCTGCGGTGGGTACGAGGGAGCGAGCAGTACTTC. Translation: CASSLRWVRGSEQYF. This sequence joins TRBV5-6 and TRBJ2-7; possible D gene TRBD2, 5 bases. Germline V lookup: CDR1 SGHDT, CDR2 YYEEEE. V lost 4 bases, J lost 6 bases, and 20 bases lay in between. The CDR3 has 15 residues.

J is TRBJ2-7 and V is TRBV19; tentative D call: TRBD2 (5 bases). The CDR3 has 14 residues. CDR1 and CDR2 from the germline V gene are LNHDA and SQIVND (reference sequence). Deletions cut 9 bases from V and 6 bases from J, with 21 bases between. Here the CDR3 reads CASSLVLASTEQYF. In DNA, the CDR3 is TGTGCCAGCAGCTTAGTGTTGGCTAGCACCGAGCAGTACTTC.

The V gene is TRBV11-1, the J gene TRBJ2-5; TRBD2 matches at 10 bases. Germline trimming cut 4 bases from V and 5 bases from J; bases unmatched to any gene: 10. The CDR3 runs to 16 residues. Per germline, CDR1 SGHAT and CDR2 FQDESV (reference sequence). The CDR3: CASSSLPLAGKETQYF. CDR3 coding DNA: TGTGCCAGCAGCTCCCTCCCACTAGCGGGAAAGGAGACCCAGTACTTC.

This clone was detected only a few times. J is TRBJ1-4 and V is TRBV27; weak D call: TRBD1 (5 bases). This CDR3 has 15 amino acids. Trimming stripped 6 bases from V and 6 bases from J, with 17 bases between. Germline V gives CDR1 MNHEY, CDR2 SMNVEV (reference sequence). CDR3 sequence (DNA): TGTGCCAGCAGCTCAGTGTGGGGACCGCATGAAAAACTGTTTTTT. Encoded protein: CASSSVWGPHEKLFF.